This T cell receptor (beta chain) stems from a study of Ad26.COV2.S vaccination and SARS-CoV-2 variants. Whole-study context: Each vaccinee took Ad26.COV2.S intramuscularly, once or twice 56 days apart.

TCRdb's copy holds only in-frame clones and misses some; the assay was immunoSEQ multiplex PCR. Of approximately 400,000 clones detected, roughly 85% appear once; the ten largest clones hold roughly 3.3%. Treatment here: roughly 20 received Ad26.COV2.S at low or high dose, single or two shots; about 5 received placebo; per-sample allocation not given. Each sample was drawn 63 days after the first injection (of vaccine or placebo). Recruitment in Boston yielded a donor of adult age, 18-55 years. An Ad26 vector that expressed Wuhan-strain SARS-CoV-2 spike constituted the vaccine. Deletions cut 0 bases from V and 1 base from J, with 9 bases between. Germline values: CDR1 MNHNY, CDR2 SVGAGI (reference sequence). This CDR3 contains 15 residues. Notes on this clone: Its cognate antigen is unknown.

The study, taken as a whole, reports: Non-spike TCR breadth showed similarity between vaccine and placebo recipients.

This sample comprised peripheral blood, obtained in a trial of Ad26.COV2.S vaccine versus placebo. The TCR comes from a person between 18 and 65 years old who received the Ad26.COV2.S COVID-19 vaccine or a placebo. This chain connects TRBV6-6 to TRBJ1-1; no reliable D call. The CDR3 nucleotides are TGTGCCAGCAGTTACTCTTGGAACACGAACACTGAAGCTTTCTTT. It encodes CASSYSWNTNTEAFF.